This is a list of T cell receptor beta chains from one sample in a study of blood T cells in healthy people across ages. TCRdb reprocessed the 5' RACE reads via MiXCR and lists one record per CDR3 protein. The sample shows 540,000 or so distinct CDR3 sequences, nearly 25% of them seen only once. These data are also associated with another study on T cells of mothers and their children.

The specimen sequenced was blood. The receptors derive from a boy between 10 and 17 years old in good health. Each CDR3 is given with its conserved first and last residue. The D gene is left open where the match is weak. For some rows the clone size is stated as once, few or many, or as a class when expanded; others skip it.

abundance	v_gene	j_gene	d_gene	CDR3nt	CDR3aa
many	TRBV6-1	TRBJ2-7	TRBD2	TGTGCCAGCAGGGAATCATCGGGGGGTTCCTACGAGCAGTACTTC	CASRESSGGSYEQYF
NA	TRBV20-1	TRBJ2-1	NA	TGCAGTGCTAGGGAGGGGACTACAGGGAGGAATGAGCAGTTCTTC	CSAREGTTGRNEQFF
NA	TRBV6-5	TRBJ2-5	NA	TGTGCCAGCAGTTTACAGGGTCAAGAGACCCTGTACTTC	CASSLQGQETLYF
NA	TRBV7-3	TRBJ2-1	TRBD1	TGTGCCAGCAGCTTAACCGGGACCAGGCAGGGGGCTAAGAATGAGCAGTTCTTC	CASSLTGTRQGAKNEQFF
NA	TRBV20-1	TRBJ2-1	NA	TGCAGTGCTAGGTCCGGGGGAACTAACAATGAGCAGTTCTTC	CSARSGGTNNEQFF
NA	TRBV6-6	TRBJ2-7	NA	TGTGCCAGCAGTTACTCGAGGGGGGCGTGGGCCTACGAGCAGTACTTC	CASSYSRGAWAYEQYF
NA	TRBV28	TRBJ2-7	NA	TGTGCCAGCAGTCTAGACATCGTTTACGAGCAGTACTTC	CASSLDIVYEQYF
few	TRBV29-1	TRBJ1-4	TRBD1	TGCAGCGCTGGACAGGGAAATGAAAAACTGTTTTTT	CSAGQGNEKLFF
NA	TRBV6-1	TRBJ2-5	TRBD1	TGTGCCAGCAGGCCGTCCCGTACAGGGGCTGAGACCCAGTACTTC	CASRPSRTGAETQYF
few	TRBV12-3/TRBV12-4	TRBJ2-5	NA	TGTGCCAGCAGGCCCGGGGGCCCCACCTCAAGGGAGACCCAGTACTTC	CASRPGGPTSRETQYF
NA	TRBV29-1	TRBJ2-7	NA	TGCAGCGTCCCTCAGGACAGCTCCTACGAGCAGTACTTC	CSVPQDSSYEQYF
few	TRBV27	TRBJ1-2	NA	TGTGCCAGCGGCCGGGCAGGCAACTATGGCTACACCTTC	CASGRAGNYGYTF
few	TRBV19	TRBJ1-3	NA	TGTGCCAGTAGGAACACCGGACGGTACTCTGGAAACACCATATATTTT	CASRNTGRYSGNTIYF
once	TRBV5-1	TRBJ2-7	TRBD1	TGCGCCAGCACCCCGGGGGACAGGGTTTACGAGCAGTACTTC	CASTPGDRVYEQYF
NA	TRBV7-6	TRBJ2-7	TRBD2	TGCGCCAGCAGCTTAGAGGCTAGCGGGGGGTCCTACGAGCAGTACTTC	CASSLEASGGSYEQYF
few	TRBV5-1	TRBJ2-5	TRBD2	TGCGCCAGCAGCTTGGGACTAGCGGGAGTTGAGGTCGGGACCCAGTACTTC	CASSLGLAGVEVGTQYF
NA	TRBV20-1	TRBJ1-5	TRBD1	TGCAGTGCTGCCCTCACCGGGACAGGGGCCAATCAGCCCCAGCATTTT	CSAALTGTGANQPQHF
few	TRBV7-9	TRBJ2-5	NA	TGTGCCAGCAGCGACGGGAATAAGGAGACCCAGTACTTC	CASSDGNKETQYF
NA	TRBV7-9	TRBJ1-1	NA	TGTGCCAGCAGCTTAGTGCGGCAGGGAGAGGGGGCTTTCTTT	CASSLVRQGEGAFF
few	TRBV5-1	TRBJ2-1	NA	TGCGCCAGCAACCCCGGCCGGGATGAGCAGTTCTTC	CASNPGRDEQFF
NA	TRBV6-2/TRBV6-3	TRBJ2-1	NA	TGTGCCAGCAAAACTGAGAGCTCCTACAATGAGCAGTTCTTC	CASKTESSYNEQFF
NA	TRBV20-1	TRBJ2-3	NA	TGCAGCGCCAAAGGTGCGGGGAGCACGGATACGCAGTATTTT	CSAKGAGSTDTQYF